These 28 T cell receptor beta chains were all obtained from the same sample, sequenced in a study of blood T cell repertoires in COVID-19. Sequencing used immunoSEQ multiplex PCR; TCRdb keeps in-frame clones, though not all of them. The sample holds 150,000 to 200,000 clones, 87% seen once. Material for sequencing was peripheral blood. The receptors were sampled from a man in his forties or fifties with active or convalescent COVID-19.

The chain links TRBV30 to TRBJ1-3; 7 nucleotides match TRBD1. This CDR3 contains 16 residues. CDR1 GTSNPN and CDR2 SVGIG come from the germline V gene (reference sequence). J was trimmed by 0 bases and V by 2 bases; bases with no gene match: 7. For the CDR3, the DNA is TGTGCCTGGAGTATTCGACAGGGTCACTCTGGAAACACCATATATTTT. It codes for CAWSIRQGHSGNTIYF. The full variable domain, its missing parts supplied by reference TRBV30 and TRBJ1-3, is SQTIHQWPATLVQPVGSPLSLECTVEGTSNPNLYWYRQAAGRGLQLLFYSVGIGQISSEVPQNLSASRPQDRQFILSSKKLLLSDSGFYLCAWSIRQGHSGNTIYFGEGSWLTVV.

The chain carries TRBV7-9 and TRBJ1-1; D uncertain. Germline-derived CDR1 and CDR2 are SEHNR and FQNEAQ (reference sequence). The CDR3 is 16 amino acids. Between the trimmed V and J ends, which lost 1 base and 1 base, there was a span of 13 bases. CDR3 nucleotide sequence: TGTGCCAGCAGCTTAGGTTTCGGTCTTACGAACACTGAAGCTTTCTTT. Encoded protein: CASSLGFGLTNTEAFF.

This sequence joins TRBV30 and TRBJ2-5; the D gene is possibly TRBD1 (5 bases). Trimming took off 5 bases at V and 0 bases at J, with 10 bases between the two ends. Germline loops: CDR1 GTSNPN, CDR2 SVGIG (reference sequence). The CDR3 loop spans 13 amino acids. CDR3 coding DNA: TGTGCCTGGTCGACAGTTTACCAAGAGACCCAGTACTTC. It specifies CAWSTVYQETQYF.

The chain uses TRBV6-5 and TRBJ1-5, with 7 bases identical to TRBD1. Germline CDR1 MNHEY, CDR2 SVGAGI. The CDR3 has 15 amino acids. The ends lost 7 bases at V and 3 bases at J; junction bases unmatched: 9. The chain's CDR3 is CASKPGQRPNQPQHF. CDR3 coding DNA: TGTGCCAGCAAACCGGGACAGAGACCCAATCAGCCCCAGCATTTT.

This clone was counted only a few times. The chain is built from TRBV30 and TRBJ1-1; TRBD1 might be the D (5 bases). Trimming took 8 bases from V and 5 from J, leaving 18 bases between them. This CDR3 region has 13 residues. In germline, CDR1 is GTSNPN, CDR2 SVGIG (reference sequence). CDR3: CAHGAGGWTEAFF. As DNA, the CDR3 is TGTGCCCATGGAGCGGGGGGGTGGACTGAAGCTTTCTTT.

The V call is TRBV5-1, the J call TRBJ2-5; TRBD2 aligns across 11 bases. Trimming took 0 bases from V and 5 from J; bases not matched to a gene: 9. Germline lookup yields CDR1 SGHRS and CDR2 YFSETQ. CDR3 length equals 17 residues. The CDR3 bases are TGCGCCAGCAGCTTGGTGTCTAGCGGGGGGCATCGGGAGACCCAGTACTTC. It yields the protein CASSLVSSGGHRETQYF. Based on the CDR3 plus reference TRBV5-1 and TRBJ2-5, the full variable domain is KAGVTQTPRYLIKTRGQQVTLSCSPISGHRSVSWYQQTPGQGLQFLFEYFSETQRNKGNFPGRFSGRQFSNSRSEMNVSTLELGDSALYLCASSLVSSGGHRETQYFGPGTRLLVL.

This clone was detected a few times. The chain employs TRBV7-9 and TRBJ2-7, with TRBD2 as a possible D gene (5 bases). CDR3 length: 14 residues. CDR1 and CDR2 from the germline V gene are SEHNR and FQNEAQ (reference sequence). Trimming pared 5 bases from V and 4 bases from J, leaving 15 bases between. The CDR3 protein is CASSTTGFKYEQYF. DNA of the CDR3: TGTGCCAGCAGCACCACGGGATTCAAATACGAGCAGTACTTC. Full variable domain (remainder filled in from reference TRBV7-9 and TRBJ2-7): DTGVSQNPRHKITKRGQNVTFRCDPISEHNRLYWYRQTLGQGPEFLTYFQNEAQLEKSRLLSDRFSAERPKGSFSTLEIQRTEQGDSAMYLCASSTTGFKYEQYFGPGTRLTVT.

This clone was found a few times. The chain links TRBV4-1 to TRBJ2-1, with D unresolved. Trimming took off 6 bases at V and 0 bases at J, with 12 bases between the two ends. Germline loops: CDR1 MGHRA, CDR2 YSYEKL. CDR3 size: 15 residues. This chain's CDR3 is CASSLTTGSYNEQFF. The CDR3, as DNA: TGCGCCAGCAGTCTAACTACTGGCTCCTACAATGAGCAGTTCTTC.

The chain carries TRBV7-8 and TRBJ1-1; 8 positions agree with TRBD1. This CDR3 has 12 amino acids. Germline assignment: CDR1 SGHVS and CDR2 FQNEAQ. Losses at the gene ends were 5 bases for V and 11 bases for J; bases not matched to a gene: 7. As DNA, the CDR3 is TGTGCCAGCAGCCTACGGACAGGGCAGGCTTTCTTT. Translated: CASSLRTGQAFF.

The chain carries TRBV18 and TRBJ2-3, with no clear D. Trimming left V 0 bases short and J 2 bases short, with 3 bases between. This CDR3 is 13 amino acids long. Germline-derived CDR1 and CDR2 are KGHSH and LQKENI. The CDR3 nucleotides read TGTGCCAGCTCACCACCCTACACAGATACGCAGTATTTT. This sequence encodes CASSPPYTDTQYF.

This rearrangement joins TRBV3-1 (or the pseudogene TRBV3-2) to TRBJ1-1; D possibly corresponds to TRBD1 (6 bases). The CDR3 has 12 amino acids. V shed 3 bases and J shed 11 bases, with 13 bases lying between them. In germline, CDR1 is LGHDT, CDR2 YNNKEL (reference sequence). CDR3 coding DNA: TGTGCCAGCAGCCAGTTGGAGGGGGGGGCTTTCTTT. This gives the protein CASSQLEGGAFF.

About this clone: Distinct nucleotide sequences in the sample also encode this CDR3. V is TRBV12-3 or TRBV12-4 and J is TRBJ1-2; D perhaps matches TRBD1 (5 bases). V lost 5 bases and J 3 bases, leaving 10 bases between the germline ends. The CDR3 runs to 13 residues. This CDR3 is CASSPREDYGYTF. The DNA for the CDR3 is TGTGCCAGCAGTCCCAGGGAAGACTATGGCTACACCTTC.

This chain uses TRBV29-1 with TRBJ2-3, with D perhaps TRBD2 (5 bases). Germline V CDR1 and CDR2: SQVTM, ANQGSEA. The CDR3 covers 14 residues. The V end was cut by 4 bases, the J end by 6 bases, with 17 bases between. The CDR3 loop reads CSVARGRPYDTQYF. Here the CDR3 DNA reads TGCAGCGTTGCACGGGGTCGTCCGTATGATACGCAGTATTTT.

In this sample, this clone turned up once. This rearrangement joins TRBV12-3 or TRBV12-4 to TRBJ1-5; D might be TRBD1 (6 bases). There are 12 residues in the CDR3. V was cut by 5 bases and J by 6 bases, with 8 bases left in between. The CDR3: CASSQGIQPQHF. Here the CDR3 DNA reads TGTGCCAGCAGTCAGGGGATTCAGCCCCAGCATTTT.

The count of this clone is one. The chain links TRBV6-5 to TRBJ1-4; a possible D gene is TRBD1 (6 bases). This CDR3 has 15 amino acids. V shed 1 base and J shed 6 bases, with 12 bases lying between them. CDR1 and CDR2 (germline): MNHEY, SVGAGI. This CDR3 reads CASSYYPRGHEKLFF. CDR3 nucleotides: TGTGCCAGCAGTTACTATCCCAGGGGACATGAAAAACTGTTTTTT.

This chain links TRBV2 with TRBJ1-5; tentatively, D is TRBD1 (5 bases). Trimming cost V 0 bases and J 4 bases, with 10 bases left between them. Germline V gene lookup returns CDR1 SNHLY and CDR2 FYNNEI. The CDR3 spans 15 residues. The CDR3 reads CASSEARGENQPQHF. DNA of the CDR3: TGTGCCAGCAGTGAAGCGCGGGGGGAAAATCAGCCCCAGCATTTT.

The CDR3 coding sequence is TGCGCCAGCAGCCAAGATTTTAATAGCAATCAGCCCCAGCATTTT. Protein sequence: CASSQDFNSNQPQHF. This chain links TRBV4-1 with TRBJ1-5; no definite D call. V lost 0 bases and J lost 0, with 6 bases in between. CDR3 length: 15 amino acids. Germline V gives CDR1 MGHRA, CDR2 YSYEKL.

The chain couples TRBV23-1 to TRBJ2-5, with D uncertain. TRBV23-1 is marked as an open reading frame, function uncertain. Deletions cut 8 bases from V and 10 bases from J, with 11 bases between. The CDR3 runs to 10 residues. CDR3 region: CASCGSGQYF. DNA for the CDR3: TGCGCCAGCTGCGGCAGTGGCCAGTACTTC.

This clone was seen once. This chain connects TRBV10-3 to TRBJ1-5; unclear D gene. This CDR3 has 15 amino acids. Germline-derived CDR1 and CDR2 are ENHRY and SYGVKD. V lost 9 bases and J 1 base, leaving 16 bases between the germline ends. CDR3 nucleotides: TGTGCCATATCCCGGGATTCGGGCAGCAATCAGCCCCAGCATTTT. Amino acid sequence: CAISRDSGSNQPQHF.

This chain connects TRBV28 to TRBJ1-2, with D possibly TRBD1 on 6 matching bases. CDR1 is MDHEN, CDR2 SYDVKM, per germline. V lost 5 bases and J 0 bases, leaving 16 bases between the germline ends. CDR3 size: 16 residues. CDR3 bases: TGTGCCAGCAGTCTCCCAGGGGCGCCACCTAACTATGGCTACACCTTC. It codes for CASSLPGAPPNYGYTF.

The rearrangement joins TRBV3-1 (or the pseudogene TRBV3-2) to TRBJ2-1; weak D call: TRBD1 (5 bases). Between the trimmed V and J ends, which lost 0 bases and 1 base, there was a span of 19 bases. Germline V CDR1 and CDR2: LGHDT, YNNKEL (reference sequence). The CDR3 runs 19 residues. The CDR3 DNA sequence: TGTGCCAGCAGCCAAGATGGGGCTACTTCGCGGCGTTCCTACAATGAGCAGTTCTTC. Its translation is CASSQDGATSRRSYNEQFF.

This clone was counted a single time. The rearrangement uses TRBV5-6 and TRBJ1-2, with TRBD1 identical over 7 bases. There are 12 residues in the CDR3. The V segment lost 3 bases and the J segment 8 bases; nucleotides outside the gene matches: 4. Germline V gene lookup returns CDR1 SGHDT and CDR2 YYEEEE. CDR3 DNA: TGTGCCAGCAGCTCTACAGGGGTCGGCTACACCTTC. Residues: CASSSTGVGYTF.

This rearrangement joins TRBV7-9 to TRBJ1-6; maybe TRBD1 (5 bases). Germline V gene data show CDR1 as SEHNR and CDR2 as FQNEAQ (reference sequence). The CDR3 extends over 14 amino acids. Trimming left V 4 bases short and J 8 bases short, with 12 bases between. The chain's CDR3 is CASSSGTKDSPLHF. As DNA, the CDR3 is TGTGCCAGCAGCTCCGGGACTAAGGATTCACCCCTCCACTTT.

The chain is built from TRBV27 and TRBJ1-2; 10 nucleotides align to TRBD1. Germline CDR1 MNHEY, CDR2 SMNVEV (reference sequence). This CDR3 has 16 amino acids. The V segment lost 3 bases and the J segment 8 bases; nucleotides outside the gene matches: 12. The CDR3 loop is CASSFLTGGARGGYTF. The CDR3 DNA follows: TGTGCCAGCAGTTTCTTGACAGGGGGCGCTCGGGGAGGCTACACCTTC.

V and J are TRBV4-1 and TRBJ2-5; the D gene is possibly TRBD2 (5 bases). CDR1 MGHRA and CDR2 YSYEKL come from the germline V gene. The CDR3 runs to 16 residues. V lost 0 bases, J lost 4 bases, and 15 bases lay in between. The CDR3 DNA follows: TGCGCCAGCAGCCAAGATTCATGGACTCCCTCAGAGACCCAGTACTTC. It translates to CASSQDSWTPSETQYF.

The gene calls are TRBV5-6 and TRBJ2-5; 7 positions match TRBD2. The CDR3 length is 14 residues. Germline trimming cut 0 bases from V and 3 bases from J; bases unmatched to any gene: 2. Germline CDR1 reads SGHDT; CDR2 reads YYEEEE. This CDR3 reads CASSLGRGKETQYF. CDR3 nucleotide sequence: TGTGCCAGCAGCTTGGGGCGGGGGAAAGAGACCCAGTACTTC.

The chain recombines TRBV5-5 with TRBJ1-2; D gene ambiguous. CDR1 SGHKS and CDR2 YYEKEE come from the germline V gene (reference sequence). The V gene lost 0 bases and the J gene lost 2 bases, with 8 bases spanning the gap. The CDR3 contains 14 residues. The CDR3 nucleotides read TGTGCCAGCAGCTTGGGGCTGCAAAACTATGGCTACACCTTC. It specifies CASSLGLQNYGYTF.

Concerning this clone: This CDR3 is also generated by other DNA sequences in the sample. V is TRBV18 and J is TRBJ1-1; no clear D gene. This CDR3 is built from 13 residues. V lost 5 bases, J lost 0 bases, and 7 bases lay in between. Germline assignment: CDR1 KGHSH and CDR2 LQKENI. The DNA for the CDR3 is TGTGCCAGCTCAGAAGACATGAACACTGAAGCTTTCTTT. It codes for CASSEDMNTEAFF.